A selection of T cell receptor beta chains follows, all from one sample in a study of control samples from healthy donors and cancer patients. Sequencing was performed with immunoSEQ multiplex PCR; in TCRdb, only in-frame clones are kept and a portion is missing. Among about 29,000 clones listed, 87% were seen once. The sequenced sample consisted of formalin-fixed, paraffin-embedded tissue. The receptor set was obtained from a female donor with melanoma. The CDR3 runs from the conserved cysteine through the conserved F or W. The order of the fields is D gene, V gene, J gene, clone size, CDR3 DNA, CDR3 protein. The D gene is left open where the match is weak. For some rows the clone size is stated as once, few or many, or as a class when expanded; others skip it.

D: NA
V: TRBV6-4
J: TRBJ2-7
size: NA
DNA: TGTGCCAGGGGGACTTATCAGGACTCGATCTACGAGCAGTACTTC
CDR3: CARGTYQDSIYEQYF

D: TRBD1
V: TRBV18
J: TRBJ1-3
size: NA
DNA: TGTGCCAGCTCACCAGTACAGGGGTCTGGAAACACCATATATTTT
CDR3: CASSPVQGSGNTIYF

D: TRBD1
V: TRBV7-9
J: TRBJ1-1
size: NA
DNA: TGTGCCAGCAGCTCCACGTTCCGGGACAGGGAAGTTGTAGGGGAAGGGGCTTTCTTT
CDR3: CASSSTFRDREVVGEGAFF

D: TRBD2
V: TRBV4-3
J: TRBJ2-1
size: NA
DNA: TGCGCCAGCAGCCAAGAAGCACTAGCGATCTACAATGAGCAGTTCTTC
CDR3: CASSQEALAIYNEQFF

D: NA
V: TRBV4-1
J: TRBJ1-3
size: NA
DNA: TGCGCCAGCAGACGTACACCAAGTGAAGACTCTGGAAACACCATATATTTT
CDR3: CASRRTPSEDSGNTIYF

D: TRBD2
V: TRBV7-3
J: TRBJ2-1
size: once
DNA: TGTGCCAGCAGCTTAATAGGTCTCGGAGAACCGGGACTAGCAAAGGTCCATGAGCAGTTCTTC
CDR3: CASSLIGLGEPGLAKVHEQFF

D: NA
V: TRBV19
J: TRBJ2-3
size: NA
DNA: TGTGCCAGTACTCCGGGACGCCGCACAGATACGCAGTATTTT
CDR3: CASTPGRRTDTQYF

D: NA
V: TRBV3-1/TRBV3-2
J: TRBJ1-1
size: NA
DNA: TGTGCCAGCAGCCTCCCCGGGACTACTGAAGCTTTCTTT
CDR3: CASSLPGTTEAFF

D: TRBD1
V: TRBV7-8
J: TRBJ1-2
size: NA
DNA: TGTGCCAGCAGCCCGCGGGACAGGGGGCTCTATGGCTACACCTTC
CDR3: CASSPRDRGLYGYTF

D: NA
V: TRBV6-5
J: TRBJ2-3
size: NA
DNA: TGTGCCAGCAGACAACCGGGGCTTAGCACAGATACGCAGTATTTT
CDR3: CASRQPGLSTDTQYF

D: NA
V: TRBV20-1
J: TRBJ2-1
size: once
DNA: TGCAGTGCTAGTATCTTCGGTAGCGGACTATCCTACAATGAGCAGTTCTTC
CDR3: CSASIFGSGLSYNEQFF

D: TRBD2
V: TRBV6-2/TRBV6-3
J: TRBJ2-5
size: once
DNA: TGTGCCAGCAGCCGAGGCGGGGGGGAAGAGACCCAGTACTTC
CDR3: CASSRGGGEETQYF

D: NA
V: TRBV5-4
J: TRBJ1-3
size: NA
DNA: TGTGCCAGCAGCTTTCTCACTGGAAACACCATATATTTT
CDR3: CASSFLTGNTIYF

D: NA
V: TRBV27
J: TRBJ1-6
size: NA
DNA: TGTGCCAGCAGCCCCAGCGCGTATAATTCACCCCTCCACTTT
CDR3: CASSPSAYNSPLHF

D: NA
V: TRBV21-1
J: TRBJ2-4
size: NA
DNA: TGTGCCAGCAGTCACATTATAGCTACAGCAAAGAAAAACATTCAGTACTTC
CDR3: CASSHIIATAKKNIQYF

D: NA
V: TRBV12-1
J: TRBJ1-1
size: NA
DNA: TGTGCCACCCCCGTGTGGGGAGCTTTCTTT
CDR3: CATPVWGAFF

D: NA
V: TRBV7-9
J: TRBJ1-1
size: NA
DNA: TGTGCCAGCAGCTTTGAACAGTTGAACACTGAAGCTTTCTTT
CDR3: CASSFEQLNTEAFF

D: NA
V: TRBV5-6
J: TRBJ1-5
size: NA
DNA: TGTGCCAGCAGCCTCCAGGTCATTAGCAATCAGCCCCAGCATTTT
CDR3: CASSLQVISNQPQHF

D: TRBD1
V: TRBV15
J: TRBJ2-5
size: NA
DNA: TGTGCCACCAGCAAGGCAGACAGGGCTGGAGAGACCCAGTACTTC
CDR3: CATSKADRAGETQYF

D: NA
V: TRBV14
J: TRBJ1-1
size: NA
DNA: TGTGCCAGCAGCCACCTGGGGGTGAACACTGAAGCTTTCTTT
CDR3: CASSHLGVNTEAFF

D: NA
V: TRBV5-1
J: TRBJ1-3
size: NA
DNA: TGCGCCAGCAGCTCCGACCCAATCGGGGTCCAGGGAAACACCATATATTTT
CDR3: CASSSDPIGVQGNTIYF

D: NA
V: TRBV7-9
J: TRBJ1-1
size: NA
DNA: TGTGCCAGCAGCTTTCAAAGACCCACTGAAGCTTTCTTT
CDR3: CASSFQRPTEAFF

D: NA
V: TRBV7-3
J: TRBJ1-3
size: NA
DNA: TGTGCCAGCAGCTCCGACCGGGGGAACACCATATATTTT
CDR3: CASSSDRGNTIYF

D: NA
V: TRBV5-1
J: TRBJ2-7
size: NA
DNA: TGCGCCAGCACCATCCAGGTAGCCGGGGGTTCCGAGCAGTACTTC
CDR3: CASTIQVAGGSEQYF

D: NA
V: TRBV5-1
J: TRBJ2-2
size: NA
DNA: TGCGCCAGCAGCCAAGACAGGACGAACACCGGGGAGCTGTTTTTT
CDR3: CASSQDRTNTGELFF

D: TRBD1
V: TRBV18
J: TRBJ1-2
size: NA
DNA: TGTGCCAGCTCACCGGACAGGGGATTGTATGGCTACACCTTC
CDR3: CASSPDRGLYGYTF

D: NA
V: TRBV3-1/TRBV3-2
J: TRBJ2-7
size: NA
DNA: TGTGCCAGCAGCCACGGAATGCTCTACGAGCAGTACTTC
CDR3: CASSHGMLYEQYF

D: TRBD1
V: TRBV5-4
J: TRBJ2-4
size: NA
DNA: TGTGCCAGCAGCCCCAAGGGGACCAGGGGGAACATTCAGTACTTC
CDR3: CASSPKGTRGNIQYF

D: TRBD1
V: TRBV5-1
J: TRBJ1-4
size: NA
DNA: TGCGCCAGCAGCATAGACAGGGCTTCGGCTAATGAAAAACTGTTTTTT
CDR3: CASSIDRASANEKLFF

D: TRBD1
V: TRBV19
J: TRBJ2-1
size: NA
DNA: TGTGCCAGTCGACAGGGCGCCCTTTATCTGACTGAGCAGTTCTTC
CDR3: CASRQGALYLTEQFF

D: NA
V: TRBV9
J: TRBJ1-2
size: NA
DNA: TGTGCCAGCAGCGTAGCGCAGACCCTTGATGGCTACACCTTC
CDR3: CASSVAQTLDGYTF

D: TRBD2
V: TRBV19
J: TRBJ2-1
size: NA
DNA: TGTGCCAGTAGTCCTCAAGGACTAGCGGGAGTTACCGAGCAGTTCTTC
CDR3: CASSPQGLAGVTEQFF

D: NA
V: TRBV9
J: TRBJ1-2
size: NA
DNA: TGTGCCAGCAGCACCAGTGGGGGGGCACTGGGGGCGAGTTATGGCTACACCTTC
CDR3: CASSTSGGALGASYGYTF

D: NA
V: TRBV12-3/TRBV12-4
J: TRBJ1-6
size: NA
DNA: TGTGCCAGCAGCAGACATAATTCACCCCTCCACTTT
CDR3: CASSRHNSPLHF

D: TRBD1
V: TRBV7-9
J: TRBJ2-3
size: NA
DNA: TGTGCCAGCAGCTTGCCCCAATGGACAGGAGGCACAGATACGCAGTATTTT
CDR3: CASSLPQWTGGTDTQYF

D: NA
V: TRBV5-6
J: TRBJ2-7
size: NA
DNA: TGTGCCAGCAGCTTCGGGATCCGCGCCTACGAGCAGTACTTC
CDR3: CASSFGIRAYEQYF

D: NA
V: TRBV10-1
J: TRBJ2-7
size: NA
DNA: TGCGCCAGCCCCGACAAGCAGCGGAAGGGATACGAGCAGTACTTC
CDR3: CASPDKQRKGYEQYF

D: NA
V: TRBV11-2
J: TRBJ1-1
size: once
DNA: TGTGCCAGCAGCGAACAGCTGAACACTGAAGCTTTCTTT
CDR3: CASSEQLNTEAFF

D: NA
V: TRBV7-3
J: TRBJ2-2
size: NA
DNA: TGTGCCAGCAGCTTGTCGGCTTCCCCCGGGGAGCTGTTTTTT
CDR3: CASSLSASPGELFF

D: NA
V: TRBV27
J: TRBJ1-5
size: NA
DNA: TGTGCCAGCAGTTTATATTCAGACAATCAGCCCCAGCATTTT
CDR3: CASSLYSDNQPQHF

D: TRBD1
V: TRBV6-1
J: TRBJ1-2
size: NA
DNA: TGTGCCAGCAGTGAACGGGGGGACAGTGGCTACACCTTC
CDR3: CASSERGDSGYTF

D: NA
V: TRBV4-1
J: TRBJ2-2
size: NA
DNA: TGCGCCAGCAGCCAAGACCAGGGAGGCACCGGGGAGCTGTTTTTT
CDR3: CASSQDQGGTGELFF

D: NA
V: TRBV5-1
J: TRBJ1-2
size: NA
DNA: TGCGCCAGCAGCTTGGACAGGGTCAACTATGGCTACACCTTC
CDR3: CASSLDRVNYGYTF

D: NA
V: TRBV12-3/TRBV12-4
J: TRBJ1-5
size: NA
DNA: TGTGCCAGCAGTTTAAGCAAGCAGCCCCAGCATTTT
CDR3: CASSLSKQPQHF

D: NA
V: TRBV18
J: TRBJ1-5
size: NA
DNA: TGTGCCAGCTCAGGGGGCGCGGACAATCAGCCCCAGCATTTT
CDR3: CASSGGADNQPQHF

D: TRBD1
V: TRBV7-8
J: TRBJ2-2
size: NA
DNA: TGTGCCAGCAGCTTCGGGACAGGGGGCCGGACCGGGGAGCTGTTTTTT
CDR3: CASSFGTGGRTGELFF

D: NA
V: TRBV6-6
J: TRBJ1-1
size: few
DNA: TGTGCCAGCAGTCCTCAGGGGACTGCTGGGGGAGCTTTCTTT
CDR3: CASSPQGTAGGAFF

D: NA
V: TRBV7-2
J: TRBJ2-1
size: NA
DNA: TGTGCCAGCAGCTTAGTCAAGGAAAATGAGCAGTTCTTC
CDR3: CASSLVKENEQFF

D: TRBD1
V: TRBV5-4
J: TRBJ1-1
size: NA
DNA: TGTGCCAGCAGCTTGCGGGCAGGGGGCGCCCAGGGAGCTTTCTTT
CDR3: CASSLRAGGAQGAFF

D: TRBD2
V: TRBV11-2
J: TRBJ2-5
size: NA
DNA: TGTGCCAGCAGCTTAGGGTTGGTAGCGGGACAAGAGACCCAGTACTTC
CDR3: CASSLGLVAGQETQYF

D: NA
V: TRBV6-5
J: TRBJ2-1
size: NA
DNA: TGTGCCAGCAGTTACTCGGGGGCCAATGAGCAGTTCTTC
CDR3: CASSYSGANEQFF

D: NA
V: TRBV7-9
J: TRBJ1-2
size: NA
DNA: TGTGCCAGCAGCAAAGTTGATTATGGCTACACCTTC
CDR3: CASSKVDYGYTF

D: NA
V: TRBV28
J: TRBJ1-2
size: once
DNA: TGTGCCAGCAGTTTAGGGGGCGAGGATGGCTACACCTTC
CDR3: CASSLGGEDGYTF

D: TRBD2
V: TRBV11-3
J: TRBJ2-2
size: NA
DNA: TGTGCCAGCAGCTTAGATCTTAGCGGGAGAGGAGCCGGGGAGCTGTTTTTT
CDR3: CASSLDLSGRGAGELFF